This is a list of T cell receptor beta chains from one sample in a study of long-term antiretroviral therapy in people with HIV. The data were produced by immunoSEQ multiplex PCR, yet TCRdb's version contains in-frame clones alone and is incomplete. The table records about 25,000 clones, approximately 93% of them present only once. The material sequenced was unsorted PBMCs, taken 7.6 years after starting antiretroviral therapy. The source is a middle-aged woman with HIV. Both conserved end residues are part of each CDR3. D genes are given only for firm matches. Clone size is given for some rows only: seen once, a few or many times, or a class if the clone is expanded.

clone size	D gene	V gene	J gene	CDR3 protein	CDR3 DNA
-	-	TRBV10-3	TRBJ1-2	CAISGGVNYGYTF	TGTGCCATCAGTGGGGGGGTCAACTATGGCTACACCTTC
-	-	TRBV7-3	TRBJ1-1	CASSLSGAGTEAFF	TGTGCCAGCAGCTTAAGTGGGGCGGGGACTGAAGCTTTCTTT
once	-	TRBV27	TRBJ2-5	CASSLVSLGETQYF	TGTGCCAGCAGTTTGGTCAGCCTCGGGGAGACCCAGTACTTC
-	TRBD1	TRBV7-9	TRBJ2-5	CASSSGIGQDLQQYF	TGTGCCAGCAGCTCCGGGATCGGACAGGACTTACAGCAGTACTTC
-	-	TRBV23-1	TRBJ1-3	CASGRTPGPIGNTIYF	TGCGCCAGCGGCCGGACCCCCGGGCCAATTGGAAACACCATATATTTT
-	-	TRBV10-3	TRBJ1-6	CAISGDPWGSPLHF	TGTGCCATCAGTGGGGACCCCTGGGGTTCACCCCTCCACTTT
-	TRBD2	TRBV10-3	TRBJ2-3	CATAGGEDTQYF	TGTGCCACGGCGGGGGGTGAAGATACGCAGTATTTT
-	-	TRBV7-2	TRBJ1-5	CASSLQGSGNQPQHF	TGTGCCAGCAGCCTACAGGGTTCTGGCAATCAGCCCCAGCATTTT
-	-	TRBV5-4	TRBJ2-3	CASSLGLSGTDTQYF	TGTGCCAGCAGCTTGGGACTAAGTGGCACAGATACGCAGTATTTT
-	-	TRBV5-1	TRBJ1-2	CASSFSHSRPNYGYTF	TGCGCCAGCAGCTTTAGCCACTCCAGGCCTAACTATGGCTACACCTTC
-	-	TRBV5-8	TRBJ1-2	CASSLESGHGYTF	TGTGCCAGCAGCCTAGAAAGTGGCCACGGCTACACCTTC
-	TRBD2	TRBV7-6	TRBJ2-7	CASSLGAGDDSYEQYF	TGTGCCAGCAGCTTAGGAGCGGGGGACGATTCCTACGAGCAGTACTTC
once	-	TRBV5-1	TRBJ2-3	CASSFRTQGRADTQYF	TGCGCCAGCAGCTTTCGGACCCAGGGCCGGGCAGATACGCAGTATTTT
-	-	TRBV9	TRBJ1-6	CASSPRLGSPLHF	TGTGCCAGCAGCCCGCGTCTGGGTTCACCCCTCCACTTT
-	-	TRBV7-9	TRBJ1-2	CASSLAGFYGYTF	TGTGCCAGCAGCTTGGCAGGGTTCTATGGCTACACCTTC
-	-	TRBV6-5	TRBJ1-1	CASSAGLLAEAFF	TGTGCCAGCAGTGCGGGGCTCCTGGCTGAAGCTTTCTTT
-	-	TRBV28	TRBJ1-1	CASSFTGGSEAFF	TGTGCCAGCAGTTTCACCGGGGGCTCTGAAGCTTTCTTT
-	TRBD1	TRBV19	TRBJ1-5	CASTEDREYQPQHF	TGTGCCAGTACCGAGGACAGGGAATATCAGCCCCAGCATTTT
-	-	TRBV10-3	TRBJ2-3	CAISESAVTDTQYF	TGTGCCATCAGTGAGTCGGCGGTCACAGATACGCAGTATTTT
-	-	TRBV5-4	TRBJ2-7	CASSHRDGSSYEQYF	TGTGCCAGCAGCCACAGGGACGGGAGCTCCTACGAGCAGTACTTC
-	TRBD1	TRBV6-6	TRBJ2-3	CASSYWTGETDTQYF	TGTGCCAGCAGTTACTGGACAGGGGAGACAGATACGCAGTATTTT
-	-	TRBV6-1	TRBJ2-7	CASSRAQNEQYF	TGTGCCAGCAGCAGAGCTCAAAACGAGCAGTACTTC
-	TRBD1	TRBV25-1	TRBJ2-7	CASSEPGQGTFMQYF	TGTGCCAGCAGTGAACCGGGACAGGGGACCTTTATGCAGTACTTC
once	-	TRBV2	TRBJ1-1	CASSVQGVNTEAFF	TGTGCCAGCAGTGTGCAAGGGGTTAACACTGAAGCTTTCTTT
-	-	TRBV19	TRBJ2-5	CASSMSGDPGSQETQYF	TGTGCCAGTAGTATGTCAGGGGATCCCGGGAGCCAAGAGACCCAGTACTTC
-	TRBD2	TRBV30	TRBJ2-5	CAWTTLAGEFQETQYF	TGTGCCTGGACAACCCTGGCGGGGGAATTCCAAGAGACCCAGTACTTC
-	-	TRBV5-6	TRBJ1-1	CASSLGLQGTEAFF	TGTGCCAGCAGCTTGGGTCTACAGGGAACTGAAGCTTTCTTT
-	-	TRBV10-3	TRBJ2-1	CAINERGGVGNEQFF	TGTGCCATCAACGAAAGGGGGGGTGTCGGGAATGAGCAGTTCTTC
-	TRBD2	TRBV2	TRBJ2-5	CASSTRRDKASGYQETQYF	TGTGCCAGCTCGACCCGGCGGGATAAGGCTAGCGGGTACCAAGAGACCCAGTACTTC
-	TRBD2	TRBV2	TRBJ2-5	CASNPGTSGQETQYF	TGTGCCAGCAACCCCGGGACTAGCGGCCAAGAGACCCAGTACTTC
once	-	TRBV14	TRBJ2-1	CASSHGGQPNEQFF	TGTGCCAGCAGCCACGGGGGTCAACCCAATGAGCAGTTCTTC
-	-	TRBV7-9	TRBJ1-1	CASSLAQGGVNTEAFF	TGTGCCAGCAGCTTAGCGCAGGGTGGGGTGAACACTGAAGCTTTCTTT
once	-	TRBV5-1	TRBJ2-5	CASSLEQGRETQYF	TGCGCCAGCAGCTTGGAACAGGGGAGGGAGACCCAGTACTTC
-	-	TRBV19	TRBJ1-3	CASSIRENTIYF	TGTGCCAGTAGTATCCGTGAAAACACCATATATTTT
-	TRBD2	TRBV19	TRBJ2-7	CASREAGGPYEQYF	TGTGCCAGCCGCGAGGCGGGGGGGCCCTACGAGCAGTACTTC
-	TRBD1	TRBV30	TRBJ1-2	CAWRRTGGDYGYTF	TGTGCCTGGAGGAGGACAGGGGGTGACTATGGCTACACCTTC
-	-	TRBV5-4	TRBJ1-1	CASSISRANTEAFF	TGTGCCAGCAGCATCTCGAGAGCGAACACTGAAGCTTTCTTT
-	-	TRBV5-6	TRBJ2-5	CASSWRGTQYF	TGTGCCAGCAGCTGGCGGGGGACCCAGTACTTC
-	TRBD2	TRBV6-5	TRBJ2-2	CASTSGGAGELFF	TGTGCCAGCACTAGCGGGGGGGCCGGGGAGCTGTTTTTT
-	-	TRBV6-5	TRBJ1-2	CASSYSIGPGGGYTF	TGTGCCAGCAGTTACTCGATCGGACCGGGGGGGGGCTACACCTTC
-	-	TRBV4-1	TRBJ2-1	CASSQVQGRTYNEQFF	TGCGCCAGCAGCCAAGTCCAAGGAAGAACCTACAATGAGCAGTTCTTC
-	-	TRBV4-3	TRBJ2-7	CASSQGTGRYEQYF	TGCGCCAGCAGCCAGGGTACAGGGCGCTACGAGCAGTACTTC
-	TRBD1	TRBV2	TRBJ2-2	CATQGAGGELFF	TGTGCCACCCAGGGGGCTGGCGGGGAGCTGTTTTTT
-	TRBD1	TRBV4-3	TRBJ2-1	CASSQRDRVWDEQFF	TGCGCCAGCAGCCAACGGGACAGGGTATGGGATGAGCAGTTCTTC
-	TRBD2	TRBV5-1	TRBJ2-3	CASSSLAGASTDTQYF	TGCGCCAGCAGCTCACTAGCGGGGGCTAGCACAGATACGCAGTATTTT
-	-	TRBV19	TRBJ2-7	CASSTQSSGEQYF	TGTGCCAGTAGCACCCAGTCTTCTGGCGAGCAGTACTTC
once	TRBD1	TRBV7-9	TRBJ2-5	CASSSTGGETQYF	TGTGCCAGCAGCTCTACAGGGGGAGAGACCCAGTACTTC